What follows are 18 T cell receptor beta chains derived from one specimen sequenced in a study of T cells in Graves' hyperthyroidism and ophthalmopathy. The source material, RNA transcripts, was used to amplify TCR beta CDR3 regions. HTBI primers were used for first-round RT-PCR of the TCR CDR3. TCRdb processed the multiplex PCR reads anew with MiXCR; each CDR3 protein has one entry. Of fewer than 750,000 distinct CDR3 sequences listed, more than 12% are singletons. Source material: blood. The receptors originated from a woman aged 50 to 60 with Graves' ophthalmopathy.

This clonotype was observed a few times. This CDR3 is CASTSTGTGLAGREQFF. CDR3 DNA sequence: TGTGCCAGTACCTCAACAGGGACAGGGTTGGCCGGGCGTGAGCAGTTCTTC. The chain recombines TRBV19 with TRBJ2-1; the match to TRBD1 covers 9 bases. The length of the CDR3 is 17 residues. J was trimmed by 9 bases and V by 7 bases; bases with no gene match: 19. Germline CDR1 reads LNHDA; CDR2 reads SQIVND (reference sequence).

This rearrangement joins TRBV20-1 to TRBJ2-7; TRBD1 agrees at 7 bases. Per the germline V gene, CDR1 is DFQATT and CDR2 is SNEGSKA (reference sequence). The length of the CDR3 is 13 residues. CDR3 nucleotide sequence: TGCAGCACCCCAAGGGACAGCTCCTACGAGCAGTACTTC. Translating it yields CSTPRDSSYEQYF.

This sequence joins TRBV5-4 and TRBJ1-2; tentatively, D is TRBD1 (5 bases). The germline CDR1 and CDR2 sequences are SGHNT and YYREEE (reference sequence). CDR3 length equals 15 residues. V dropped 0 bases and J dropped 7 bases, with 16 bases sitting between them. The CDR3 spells CASSLVGRVWSGYTF. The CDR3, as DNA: TGTGCCAGCAGCTTGGTCGGCAGGGTATGGAGTGGCTACACCTTC.

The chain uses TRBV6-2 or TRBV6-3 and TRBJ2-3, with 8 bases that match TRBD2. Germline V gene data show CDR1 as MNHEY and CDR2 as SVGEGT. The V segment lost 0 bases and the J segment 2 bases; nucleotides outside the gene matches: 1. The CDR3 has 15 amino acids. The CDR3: CASSYSSGNTDTQYF. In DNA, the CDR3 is TGTGCCAGCAGTTACTCTAGCGGGAACACAGATACGCAGTATTTT.

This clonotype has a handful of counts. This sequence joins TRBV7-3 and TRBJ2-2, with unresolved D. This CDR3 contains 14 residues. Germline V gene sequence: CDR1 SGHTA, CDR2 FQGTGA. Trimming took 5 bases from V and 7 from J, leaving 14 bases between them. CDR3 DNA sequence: TGTGCCAGCAGCCCACTGGCGGCGTTCGGGGAGCTGTTTTTT. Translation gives CASSPLAAFGELFF.

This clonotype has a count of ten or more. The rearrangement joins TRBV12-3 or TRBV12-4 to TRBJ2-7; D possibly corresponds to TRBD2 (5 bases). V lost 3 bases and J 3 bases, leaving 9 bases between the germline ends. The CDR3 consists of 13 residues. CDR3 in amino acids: CASSFPGLYEQYF. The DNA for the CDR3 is TGTGCCAGCAGTTTTCCAGGACTCTACGAGCAGTACTTC.

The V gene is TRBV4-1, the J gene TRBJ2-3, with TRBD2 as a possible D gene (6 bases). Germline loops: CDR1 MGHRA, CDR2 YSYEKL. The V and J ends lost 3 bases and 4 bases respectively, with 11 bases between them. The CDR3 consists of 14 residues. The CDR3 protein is CASSHASVADTQYF. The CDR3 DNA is TGCGCCAGCAGCCATGCTAGCGTAGCAGATACGCAGTATTTT.

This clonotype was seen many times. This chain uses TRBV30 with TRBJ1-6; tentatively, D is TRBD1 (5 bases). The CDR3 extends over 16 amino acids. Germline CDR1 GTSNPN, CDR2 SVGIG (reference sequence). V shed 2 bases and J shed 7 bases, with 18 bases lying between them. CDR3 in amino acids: CAWSIWGLSINSPLHF. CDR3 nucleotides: TGTGCCTGGAGTATCTGGGGACTCAGTATCAATTCACCCCTCCACTTT.

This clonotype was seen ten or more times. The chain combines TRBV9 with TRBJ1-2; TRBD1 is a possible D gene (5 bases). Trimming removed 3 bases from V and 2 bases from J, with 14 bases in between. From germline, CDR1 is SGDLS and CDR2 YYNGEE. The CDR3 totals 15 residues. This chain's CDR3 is CASSGDSLTNYGYTF. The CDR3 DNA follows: TGTGCCAGCAGCGGCGACAGTTTGACAAACTATGGCTACACCTTC. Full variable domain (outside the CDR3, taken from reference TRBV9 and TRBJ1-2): DSGVTQTPKHLITATGQRVTLRCSPRSGDLSVYWYQQSLDQGLQFLIQYYNGEERAKGNILERFSAQQFPDLHSELNLSSLELGDSALYFCASSGDSLTNYGYTFGSGTRLTVV.

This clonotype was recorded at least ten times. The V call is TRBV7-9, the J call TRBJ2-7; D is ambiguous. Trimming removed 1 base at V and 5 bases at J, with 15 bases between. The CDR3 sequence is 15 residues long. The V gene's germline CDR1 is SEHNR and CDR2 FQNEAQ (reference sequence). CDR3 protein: CASSLGLSHADEQYF. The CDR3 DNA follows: TGTGCCAGCAGCTTAGGGCTAAGTCATGCAGACGAGCAGTACTTC.

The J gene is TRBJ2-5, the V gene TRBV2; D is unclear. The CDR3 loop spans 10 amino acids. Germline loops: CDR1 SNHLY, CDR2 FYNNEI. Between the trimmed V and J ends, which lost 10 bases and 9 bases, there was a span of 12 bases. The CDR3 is CATSIQAQYF. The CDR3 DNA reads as TGTGCCACCTCCATCCAGGCCCAGTACTTC.

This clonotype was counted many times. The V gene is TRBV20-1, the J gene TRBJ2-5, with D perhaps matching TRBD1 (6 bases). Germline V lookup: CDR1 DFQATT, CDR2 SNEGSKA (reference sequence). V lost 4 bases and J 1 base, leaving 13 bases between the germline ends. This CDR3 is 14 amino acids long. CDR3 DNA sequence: TGCAGTGCTACTCAGGGGTTAATCCAAGAGACCCAGTACTTC. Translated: CSATQGLIQETQYF.

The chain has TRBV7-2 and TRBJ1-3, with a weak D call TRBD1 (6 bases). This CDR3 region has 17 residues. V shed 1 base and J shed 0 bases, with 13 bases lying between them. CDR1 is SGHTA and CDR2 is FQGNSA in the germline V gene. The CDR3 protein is CASSLEEGDFSGNTIYF. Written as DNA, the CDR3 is TGTGCCAGCAGCTTAGAGGAGGGGGATTTCTCTGGAAACACCATATATTTT.

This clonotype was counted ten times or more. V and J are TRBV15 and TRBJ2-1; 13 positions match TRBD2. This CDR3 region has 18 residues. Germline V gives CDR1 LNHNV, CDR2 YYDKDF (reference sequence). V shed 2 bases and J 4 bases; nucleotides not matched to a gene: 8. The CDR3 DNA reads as TGTGCCACCAGCAGATCCGGACTAGCGGGGGTGGCATACAATGAGCAGTTCTTC. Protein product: CATSRSGLAGVAYNEQFF.

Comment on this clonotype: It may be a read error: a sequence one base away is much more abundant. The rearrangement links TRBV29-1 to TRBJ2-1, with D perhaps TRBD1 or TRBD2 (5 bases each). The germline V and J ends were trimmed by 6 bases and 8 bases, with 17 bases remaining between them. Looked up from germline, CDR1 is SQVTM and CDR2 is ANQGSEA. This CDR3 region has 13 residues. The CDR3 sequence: CSVGERAFDEQFF. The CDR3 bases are TGCAGCGTGGGGGAGAGGGCTTTCGATGAGCAGTTCTTC.

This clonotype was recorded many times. The CDR3: CASKSPSYNEQFF. The CDR3 bases are TGTGCCAGCAAATCGCCCAGCTACAATGAGCAGTTCTTC. The V gene is TRBV2, the J gene TRBJ2-1; no clear D. There are 13 residues in the CDR3. CDR1 is SNHLY, CDR2 FYNNEI, per germline. V was clipped by 7 bases and J by 3 bases, with 10 bases between them.

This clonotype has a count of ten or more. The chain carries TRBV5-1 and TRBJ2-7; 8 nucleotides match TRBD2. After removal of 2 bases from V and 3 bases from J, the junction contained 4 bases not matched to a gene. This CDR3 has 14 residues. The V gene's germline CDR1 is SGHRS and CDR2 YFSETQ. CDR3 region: CASSFGLAGYEQYF. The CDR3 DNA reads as TGCGCCAGCAGCTTTGGTCTAGCGGGCTACGAGCAGTACTTC.

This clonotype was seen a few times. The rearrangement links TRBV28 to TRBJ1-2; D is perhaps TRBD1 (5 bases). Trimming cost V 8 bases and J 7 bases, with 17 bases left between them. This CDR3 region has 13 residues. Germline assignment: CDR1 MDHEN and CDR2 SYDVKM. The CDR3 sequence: CASRPGGGTGYTF. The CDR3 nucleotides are TGTGCCAGCCGTCCCGGTGGGGGGACTGGCTACACCTTC.